The T cell receptor beta chain described here comes from a study of beta chain features in type 1 diabetes. Investigators reverse transcribed all isolated RNA, so they sequenced expressed TCRB transcripts. Using immunoSEQ multiplex PCR, the repertoire was profiled, and TCRdb retains in-frame clones only, with some absent. The sample gives some 350,000 clones, roughly 13% of which show up once; roughly 0.015% is in the top ten. Concerning this clone itself: Its antigen is still unknown.

Germline CDR1 SGHVS, CDR2 FQNEAQ. Trimming pared 3 bases from V and 3 bases from J, leaving 13 bases between. CDR3 length: 15 amino acids. Study-level points and caveats: TCRB CDR3s were moderately but significantly shorter in Type 1 diabetes patients in all four CD4+ subsets.

This sequence was found in a woman aged 18-30 years with type 1 diabetes. The specimen was naive CD4+ T cells from blood. The V gene is TRBV7-8, the J gene TRBJ2-3, with D perhaps TRBD2 (5 bases). The CDR3 sequence: CASSLSGIRTDTQYF. Written as DNA, the CDR3 is TGTGCCAGCAGCTTGAGCGGTATTAGGACAGATACGCAGTATTTT.